Here is one TCR beta chain with its context. Antigen specificity is unknown. The entry originates in a study of identical twins. Per germline, CDR1 SNHLY and CDR2 FYNNEI. The V and J ends lost 3 bases and 6 bases, in that order; junction bases with no gene match: 0. The CDR3 runs to 13 residues. TCRdb reanalysed the 5' RACE reads using MiXCR and keeps one entry per CDR3 protein. The sample shows 540,000 or so distinct CDR3 sequences, approximately 20% of them seen only once. Points from the study as a whole: The authors drew conclusions from cross-sectional statistical analysis rather than following the same donors. Cord blood beta clonotypes that were abundant carried fewer insertions, and memory repertoires showed no such trend. With monozygotic twins, out-of-frame TCR alpha sharing exceeded what models estimated. Excess twin sharing in beta out-of-frame sequences was weaker.

This sample also appeared in a second study, on yellow fever vaccine responses in identical twins.

The sample was CD4+ T cells sorted from blood. The genes are TRBV2 and TRBJ2-2, with 8 bases identical to TRBD2. This TCR was sampled from a woman younger than 30 in good health. The CDR3 nucleotides are TGTGCCAGCAGTGAGCGGGAGGCCGGGGAGCTGTTTTTT. Protein: CASSEREAGELFF.